The clone carrying this TCR beta chain was found a few times. Its target is unknown. The entry originates in a study of T-cell reconstitution after alpha-beta-depleted transplantation in children. Study-wide results and limits: The main origin of T-cell counts and diversity one year after transplant was newly produced T cells. At day 60, the high TCRbeta diversity found in some patients originated from recipient T cells and thymic progenitors that had survived. Several hundred expanded graft clones reportedly were the source of alpha-beta T cells about two months after transplant.

Preparation of the TCRbeta library used unique molecular identifiers. TCRdb reprocessed the PCR reads via MiXCR and lists one record per CDR3 protein. The sample lists about 590,000 distinct CDR3 sequences; over 10% were seen once. CDR1 and CDR2 from the germline V gene are DFQATT and SNEGSKA (reference sequence). This CDR3 spans 11 amino acids. Trimming left V 2 bases short and J 9 bases short, with 11 bases between. The sequence was collected from a male patient between 10 and 17 years old who had a stem cell transplant for acute myeloid leukemia, so the T cells may come from the graft donor. The genes are TRBV20-1 and TRBJ2-7, with D possibly TRBD1 on 5 matching bases. Sequenced material: PBMCs, mostly from graft donor cells, taken 360 days after TCRalphabeta/CD19-depleted stem cell transplant. The CDR3 reads CSARLDTPQYF. In DNA form, the CDR3 reads TGCAGTGCTAGATTGGACACCCCGCAGTACTTC.